The clone carrying this T cell receptor beta chain was counted between two and nine times. Its matching antigen is unknown. The data belong to a study of blood T cells in healthy people across ages. Whole-study findings and limits: It was found that TCR beta diversity correlated strongly with the percentage of naive T cells. Among T cells, TCR beta diversity per million cells dropped roughly linearly as age rose.

Through a sample-barcoded 5' primer and a J-beta primer mix, a second PCR was run for roughly 6 to 12 cycles. A tag from a template-switch adaptor with 12 random nucleotides marked each cDNA molecule. TCRdb reprocessed the 5' RACE reads with MiXCR, giving one entry per CDR3 protein. The sample has roughly 1.7 million distinct CDR3 sequences; 34% are singletons. Sequencing was carried out using blood. The sequence derives from a woman in her twenties or thirties in good health.

The CDR3 DNA reads as TGTGCCAGCAGAGGTCCAGCGGGATCCTACGAGCAGTACTTC. Its protein product is CASRGPAGSYEQYF. This chain links TRBV6-1 with TRBJ2-7; 7 nucleotides align to TRBD2. Looked up from germline, CDR1 is MNHNS and CDR2 is SASEGT. The J segment lost 1 base and the V segment lost 6 bases, leaving 6 bases of the junction unmatched. The CDR3 is 14 amino acids.